The 16 T cell receptor beta chains below come from one sample, sequenced in a study of response to subunit inactivated influenza vaccine. TCRdb re-analysed the RT-PCR reads in MiXCR, keeping a single row per CDR3 protein. This table has 650,000 to 800,000 distinct CDR3 sequences, approximately 14% appearing once. Sequenced material: PBMCs from blood, taken around 15 days before vaccination. The source is a man over 45 who received an inactivated influenza vaccine.

This clonotype has ten or more counts. The junction differs from germline at one of its ends, possibly a read error. The rearrangement joins TRBV12-3 or TRBV12-4 to TRBJ1-1, with D possibly matching TRBD1 (6 bases). The CDR3 has 13 residues. The CDR3 DNA is TGTGCCAGCAGTGCCGGGACACCAACTGAATCTTTCTTT. Translation: CASSAGTPTESFF.

The rearrangement uses TRBV7-2 and TRBJ2-3; the match to TRBD2 covers 9 bases. CDR3 length: 15 residues. Germline loops: CDR1 SGHTA, CDR2 FQGNSA. Trimming took 2 bases from V and 5 from J; bases not matched to a gene: 5. This chain's CDR3 is CASSLSAGGVDTQYF. In nucleotides, the CDR3 is TGTGCCAGCAGCTTATCAGCGGGAGGAGTAGATACGCAGTATTTT.

The V gene is TRBV7-2, the J gene TRBJ2-1, with TRBD1 identical over 9 bases. This CDR3 has 15 residues. CDR1 and CDR2 from the germline V gene are SGHTA and FQGNSA. V lost 6 bases and J lost 7; bases outside the gene matches: 10. The CDR3 DNA reads as TGTGCCAGCAGTGCGTCGGGACAGGGCTATAATGAGCAGTTCTTC. This encodes CASSASGQGYNEQFF.

This clonotype was detected only a few times. The rearrangement joins TRBV6-1 to TRBJ2-7, with D tentatively TRBD2 (6 bases). Germline loops: CDR1 MNHNS, CDR2 SASEGT. V dropped 6 bases and J dropped 6 bases, with 18 bases sitting between them. The CDR3 consists of 14 residues. The CDR3 DNA reads as TGTGCCAGCAGCCTGTTGACTAGTCCCCTCGAGCAGTACTTC. It yields the protein CASSLLTSPLEQYF.

The sample holds a few counts of this clonotype. This sequence joins TRBV6-5 and TRBJ2-1; D ambiguous. The germline CDR1 and CDR2 sequences are MNHEY and SVGAGI. This CDR3 is 14 amino acids long. Trimming cost V 4 bases and J 3 bases, with 10 bases left between them. CDR3 loop: CASSSAGVYNEQFF. The CDR3 bases are TGTGCCAGCAGTTCTGCTGGAGTCTACAATGAGCAGTTCTTC.

The chain joins TRBV27 to TRBJ2-6; maybe TRBD1 (6 bases). This CDR3 has 18 amino acids. V gave up 9 bases and J gave up 1 base, with 22 bases separating them. The germline V gene has CDR1 MNHEY and CDR2 SMNVEV (reference sequence). CDR3 protein: CASPRIRDTKSGANVLTF. Here the CDR3 DNA reads TGTGCCAGTCCACGGATCCGGGACACCAAATCTGGGGCCAACGTCCTGACTTTC.

The rearrangement joins TRBV6-1 to TRBJ2-6; D possibly corresponds to TRBD2 (7 bases). Germline assignment: CDR1 MNHNS and CDR2 SASEGT. The CDR3 length is 15 residues. Trimming removed 7 bases from V and 0 bases from J, with 10 bases in between. The CDR3 nucleotides are TGTGCCAGCAAGGGGGGGAGCTCTGGGGCCAACGTCCTGACTTTC. This codes for CASKGGSSGANVLTF.

The genes are TRBV20-1 and TRBJ1-6; perhaps TRBD1 as D (5 bases). The CDR3 is 14 residues long. Trimming took off 0 bases at V and 8 bases at J, with 11 bases between the two ends. The V gene's germline CDR1 is DFQATT and CDR2 SNEGSKA (reference sequence). CDR3 sequence: CSARDFRADSPLHF. The CDR3 DNA is TGCAGTGCTAGAGATTTCAGGGCTGATTCACCCCTCCACTTT.

The genes are TRBV15 and TRBJ1-2; TRBD1 is a possible D gene (5 bases). V shed 1 base and J shed 2 bases, with 8 bases lying between them. This CDR3 spans 14 amino acids. In germline, CDR1 is LNHNV, CDR2 YYDKDF (reference sequence). The CDR3 loop reads CATSRVAGNYGYTF. The CDR3 DNA sequence: TGTGCCACCAGCAGAGTAGCAGGGAACTATGGCTACACCTTC.

The chain links TRBV6-1 to TRBJ2-5; D is uncertain. The CDR3 covers 14 residues. Germline CDR1 reads MNHNS; CDR2 reads SASEGT. V was pared by 0 bases and J by 9 bases, with 14 bases between. DNA of the CDR3: TGTGCCAGCAGTGAAGCGGGCGGCGAGACGTCCCAGTACTTC. Translation: CASSEAGGETSQYF.

The V and J genes are TRBV29-1 and TRBJ2-1; TRBD1 might be the D (5 bases). This CDR3 is 14 amino acids long. Germline V gene sequence: CDR1 SQVTM, CDR2 ANQGSEA. Trimming removed 7 bases from V and 6 bases from J, with 19 bases in between. CDR3 residues: CSAQAPDIVNEQFF. The CDR3 nucleotides are TGCAGCGCCCAGGCTCCGGACATTGTCAATGAGCAGTTCTTC.

The chain recombines TRBV7-2 with TRBJ2-3; TRBD2 agrees at 14 bases. Germline loops: CDR1 SGHTA, CDR2 FQGNSA. CDR3 length: 19 amino acids. V lost 4 bases, J lost 3 bases, and 12 bases stayed unmatched. DNA for the CDR3: TGTGCCAGCAGCTCAGCCGGGACTAGCGGGAGTTCACCTACAGATACGCAGTATTTT. Its protein is CASSSAGTSGSSPTDTQYF.

This clonotype was seen more than once but under ten times. The chain joins TRBV6-1 to TRBJ2-7; TRBD1 might be the D (5 bases). Germline assignment: CDR1 MNHNS and CDR2 SASEGT. CDR3 length: 14 amino acids. The ends were cut back, 10 bases at V and 0 bases at J, with 16 bases in the middle. The CDR3 nucleotides are TGTGCCACCAACCCCCGACAGAACTCCTACGAGCAGTACTTC. Its translation is CATNPRQNSYEQYF.

The chain links TRBV29-1 to TRBJ2-5; D call uncertain. CDR1 and CDR2 (germline): SQVTM, ANQGSEA. The length of the CDR3 is 14 residues. Trimming left V 3 bases short and J 2 bases short, with 13 bases between. In DNA, the CDR3 is TGCAGCGTTGAGGCGGCTAATTTTCAAGAGACCCAGTACTTC. Its translation is CSVEAANFQETQYF.

The chain has TRBV9 and TRBJ2-1, with 7 bases aligning to TRBD1. The CDR3 totals 16 residues. CDR1 and CDR2 (germline): SGDLS, YYNGEE. V trimming: 2 bases; J trimming: 0 bases; junction bases outside the gene matches: 5. The CDR3 protein is CASSVTGSSSYNEQFF. The CDR3 bases are TGTGCCAGCAGCGTGACAGGGTCGAGCTCCTACAATGAGCAGTTCTTC.

Note on this clonotype: An end of the junction differs from the germline gene, which may be a read error. The chain links TRBV2 to TRBJ1-1; 7 bases map to TRBD1. CDR3 length equals 14 residues. Germline assignment: CDR1 SNHLY and CDR2 FYNNEI. The CDR3 reads CASSRDSMNPEAFF. CDR3 DNA: TGTGCCAGCAGTCGGGACAGCATGAACCCTGAAGCTTTCTTT.